The T cell receptor (beta chain) under discussion was sequenced for a study of human T cells and chemical hapten exposure. Study-level information: Sensitization applied 2% DPC to 2 cm by 2 cm of upper inner arm skin.

Each CDR3 protein gets one entry after TCRdb re-called the RACE reads with MiXCR. Here the sample spans 300,000 to 450,000 distinct CDR3 sequences, about 5.1% being singletons. Time point denoted: pre-sensitization, week 0. Treatment described: therapeutic diphenylcyclopropenone sensitization with weekly scalp DPC. Blood sampling preceded each patch test application. V trimming: 0 bases; J trimming: 3 bases; junction bases outside the gene matches: 4. Germline-derived CDR1 and CDR2 are WNHNN and SYGVQD (reference sequence). The CDR3 spans 15 residues. This clonotype was picked up many times. The receptor was derived from a woman in her forties or fifties with alopecia areata. Some clones in this sample may be carry-over from other donors' samples. This chain joins TRBV10-1 and TRBJ1-1; 7 nucleotides match TRBD1. Sequencing was performed on whole blood, taken in connection with sensitization to the hapten diphenylcyclopropenone (DPC). The CDR3 nucleotides read TGCGCCAGCAGTGAGTCAAAGGGGGCGTACACTGAAGCTTTCTTT. It yields the protein CASSESKGAYTEAFF.